The 5 T cell receptor beta chains in this list originate from one sample, sequenced in a study of blood T cells in healthy people across ages (dated by TCRdb to the mid-2010s). Library prep was done by 5' RACE. Sequenced on an Illumina HiSeq 2500. A second roughly 6 to 12 cycle PCR used a sample-barcoded 5' primer and a J-beta primer mix. TCRdb reprocessing: public reads trimmed at Q25 with fastp, clones called with MiXCR, in-frame beta chains kept. Rows with a matching CDR3 protein are joined into one entry that keeps the most common DNA and genes. This sample comprises about 930,000 distinct CDR3 sequences, just under 30% of them detected only once. The biggest ten clones account for roughly 10% of the sample. The same sample was also studied in work on T cells of mothers and their children.

The sequenced material came from blood. The receptor set was obtained from a woman aged 40 to 55 in good health.

This clonotype has a count of ten or more. This chain links TRBV29-1 with TRBJ2-7, with 8 bases that match TRBD2. Unmatched junction bases numbered 8, after V lost 2 bases and J lost 5 bases. Germline CDR1 and CDR2: SQVTM and ANQGSEA. There are 14 residues in the CDR3. This chain's CDR3 is CSVETGTGGDEQYF. DNA of the CDR3: TGCAGCGTTGAAACGGGAACCGGGGGGGACGAGCAGTACTTC.

The rearrangement joins TRBV9 to TRBJ2-7; no clear D gene. CDR1 SGDLS and CDR2 YYNGEE come from the germline V gene. Trimming cost V 0 bases and J 5 bases, with 12 bases left between them. The CDR3 is 14 amino acids. The CDR3 loop is CASSVGPDSHEQYF. CDR3 bases: TGTGCCAGCAGCGTAGGCCCTGACTCGCACGAGCAGTACTTC.

This clonotype was detected a few times. The chain couples TRBV20-1 to TRBJ2-5, with D perhaps matching TRBD1 or TRBD2 (5 bases each). The CDR3 covers 15 residues. The V end was cut by 3 bases, the J end by 4 bases, with 18 bases between. Germline V lookup: CDR1 DFQATT, CDR2 SNEGSKA (reference sequence). CDR3 nucleotides: TGCAGTGCTAGGGGGACCCTCGGGAATCGAGAGACCCAGTACTTC. Translating gives CSARGTLGNRETQYF.

For the CDR3, the DNA is TGTGCCAGCACCCTAAGCGGGACTTCTGGAAACACCATATATTTT. Amino acids: CASTLSGTSGNTIYF. This chain links TRBV12-3 or TRBV12-4 with TRBJ1-3, with D tentatively TRBD1 (5 bases). V lost 7 bases and J lost 1, with 14 bases in between. The CDR3 covers 15 residues.

This clonotype occurred many times. CDR3 region: CASSPTSGANVLTF. The CDR3 region has the DNA TGTGCCAGCAGCCCTACCTCTGGGGCCAACGTCCTGACTTTC. V usage is TRBV5-5 and J usage is TRBJ2-6; the D is unclear. V shed 4 bases and J shed 0 bases, with 5 bases lying between them. Germline assignment: CDR1 SGHKS and CDR2 YYEKEE (reference sequence). The CDR3 consists of 14 residues.